The 26 T cell receptor beta chains given below trace back to one sample, sequenced in a study of T cell changes during pregnancy in multiple sclerosis. Produced via immunoSEQ multiplex PCR; TCRdb's table is partial and in-frame only. This table holds 28,000 or so clones, about 90% found once. This specimen consisted of CD4+ T cells from peripheral blood mononuclear cells, obtained in the first trimester of pregnancy. The receptors here all came from a female donor in good health, enrolled as a control in a pregnancy study.

The gene calls are TRBV30 and TRBJ1-1; D unclear. Germline V gives CDR1 GTSNPN, CDR2 SVGIG (reference sequence). V lost 1 base, J lost 4 bases, and 16 bases lay in between. The CDR3 has 15 residues. The CDR3 is CAWSGRSFRSTEAFF. The CDR3 DNA reads TGTGCCTGGAGTGGGAGGTCTTTCAGGAGCACTGAAGCTTTCTTT.

This sequence joins TRBV12-5 and TRBJ2-7, with D possibly matching TRBD2 (5 bases). V was cut by 0 bases and J by 0 bases, with 12 bases left in between. CDR3 length equals 16 residues. The germline V gene encodes CDR1 LGHNT and CDR2 FRNRAP. The CDR3 protein is CASGLVLSGVSYEQYF. CDR3 DNA sequence: TGTGCTAGTGGTTTGGTGTTGTCCGGGGTCTCCTACGAGCAGTACTTC.

The chain recombines TRBV6-4 with TRBJ2-1, with a weak D call TRBD1 (6 bases). The V end was cut by 5 bases, the J end by 7 bases, with 15 bases between. Germline assignment: CDR1 MRHNA and CDR2 SNTAGT. This CDR3 contains 14 residues. Written as DNA, the CDR3 is TGTGCCAGCAGTCAAGGGGGTTTGAGAAATGAGCAGTTCTTC. Translation gives CASSQGGLRNEQFF.

The chain carries TRBV19 and TRBJ1-2; tentatively, D is TRBD1 (6 bases). The CDR3 consists of 15 residues. Germline V CDR1 and CDR2: LNHDA, SQIVND (reference sequence). Trimming cost V 0 bases and J 5 bases, with 13 bases left between them. The CDR3 reads CASSIDWGRGYGYTF. The CDR3 region has the DNA TGTGCCAGTAGTATAGATTGGGGGCGCGGTTATGGCTACACCTTC.

The rearrangement links TRBV4-2 to TRBJ2-1; the D gene is possibly TRBD1 (7 bases). This CDR3 has 14 amino acids. Germline assignment: CDR1 LGHNA and CDR2 YNFKEQ. V lost 4 bases to trimming and J lost 8 bases, with 15 bases between them. The CDR3: CASSRTGAGYEQFF. CDR3 in DNA: TGTGCCAGCAGCCGGACAGGTGCGGGATATGAGCAGTTCTTC.

This chain links TRBV4-3 with TRBJ2-3; TRBD1 matches at 10 bases. Per germline, CDR1 LGHNA and CDR2 YSLEER. The CDR3 runs 16 residues. The J segment lost 5 bases and the V segment lost 1 base, leaving 6 bases of the junction unmatched. The CDR3 here is CASSQVTGGAIDTQYF. The CDR3, as DNA: TGCGCCAGCAGCCAAGTGACAGGGGGCGCGATAGATACGCAGTATTTT.

This chain connects TRBV6-5 to TRBJ2-1; D gene unclear. The V and J ends lost 2 bases and 2 bases respectively, with 13 bases between them. This CDR3 spans 16 amino acids. From germline, CDR1 is MNHEY and CDR2 SVGAGI. This CDR3 is CASSYTTVSAYNEQFF. DNA for the CDR3: TGTGCCAGCAGTTACACCACAGTCTCGGCCTACAATGAGCAGTTCTTC.

The CDR3 coding sequence is TGTGCCAGCAGTTTATCATATGGAGGTAACACTGAAGCTTTCTTT. Amino acids: CASSLSYGGNTEAFF. V usage is TRBV27 and J usage is TRBJ1-1; no clear D gene. CDR1 is MNHEY and CDR2 is SMNVEV in the germline V gene (reference sequence). Trimming removed 0 bases from V and 2 bases from J, with 10 bases in between. This CDR3 spans 15 amino acids.

The gene calls are TRBV30 and TRBJ2-4; D may be TRBD1 (6 bases). Germline V gene sequence: CDR1 GTSNPN, CDR2 SVGIG (reference sequence). Trimming shortened V by 0 bases and J by 1 base, and 13 bases separated the two germline ends. This CDR3 has 16 residues. The CDR3 sequence: CAWSVTGYLAKNIQYF. CDR3 sequence (DNA): TGTGCCTGGAGTGTAACAGGGTATTTGGCCAAAAACATTCAGTACTTC.

Here the CDR3 reads CASILFGQGPNYGYTF. The CDR3 DNA reads TGTGCCAGCATCCTATTCGGCCAGGGGCCTAACTATGGCTACACCTTC. V and J are TRBV7-9 and TRBJ1-2; TRBD1 might be the D (6 bases). The CDR3 is 16 residues long. Germline V gene data show CDR1 as SEHNR and CDR2 as FQNEAQ (reference sequence). V was trimmed by 7 bases and J by 0 bases, leaving 18 bases between them.

This chain connects TRBV19 to TRBJ1-1; D may be TRBD1 (6 bases). The CDR3 has 13 residues. Trimming shortened V by 6 bases and J by 0 bases, and 8 bases separated the two germline ends. Germline loops: CDR1 LNHDA, CDR2 SQIVND (reference sequence). CDR3 DNA: TGTGCCAGTAGCCAGGGGCTGAACACTGAAGCTTTCTTT. This sequence encodes CASSQGLNTEAFF.

The CDR3 nucleotides are TGTGCCAGCAGTGAGGGGACAGGGTATCAGCCCCAGCATTTT. Amino acids: CASSEGTGYQPQHF. The chain combines TRBV6-1 with TRBJ1-5, with 9 positions matching TRBD1. The CDR3 contains 14 residues. Germline CDR1 reads MNHNS; CDR2 reads SASEGT. V trimming: 3 bases; J trimming: 5 bases; junction bases outside the gene matches: 2.

The rearrangement uses TRBV5-1 and TRBJ1-6, with TRBD1 matching 7 bases. CDR1 and CDR2 (germline): SGHRS, YFSETQ. The CDR3 consists of 15 residues. Losses at the gene ends were 4 bases for V and 11 bases for J; bases not matched to a gene: 12. This CDR3 is CASSPRTGRGPPLHF. The CDR3 DNA is TGCGCCAGCAGCCCTAGGACAGGACGGGGACCACCCCTCCACTTT.

The chain joins TRBV7-2 to TRBJ2-7, with D perhaps matching TRBD1 (7 bases). V lost 5 bases and J lost 4, with 27 bases in between. The germline gives CDR1 SGHTA, CDR2 FQGNSA. The CDR3 is 18 amino acids. The CDR3 DNA reads as TGTGCCAGCAGCACCCCCCAAGGAGGGGGCCAAGGGAGATACGAGCAGTACTTC. Encoded protein: CASSTPQGGGQGRYEQYF.

This chain uses TRBV5-1 with TRBJ2-3, with TRBD2 matching 11 bases. The V gene end was trimmed by 4 bases and the J gene end by 2 bases; junction bases not matched to a gene: 6. The CDR3 spans 16 residues. In germline, CDR1 is SGHRS, CDR2 YFSETQ. The CDR3 DNA reads as TGCGCCAGCAGCCTCCGACTAGCGGGGAACACAGATACGCAGTATTTT. Translation: CASSLRLAGNTDTQYF.

This rearrangement joins TRBV18 to TRBJ1-5; maybe TRBD1 (6 bases). Germline values: CDR1 KGHSH, CDR2 LQKENI. The CDR3 runs 17 residues. V dropped 4 bases and J dropped 0 bases, with 16 bases sitting between them. This CDR3 reads CASSQSGVPYSNQPQHF. The CDR3 bases are TGTGCCAGCTCACAGTCAGGGGTACCTTATAGCAATCAGCCCCAGCATTTT.

The genes are TRBV6-6 and TRBJ1-1; perhaps TRBD1 as D (6 bases). V was pared by 3 bases and J by 4 bases, with 12 bases between. The CDR3 totals 14 residues. Germline assignment: CDR1 MNHNY and CDR2 SVGAGI (reference sequence). CDR3 loop: CASSYDVRGTEAFF. The CDR3, as DNA: TGTGCCAGCAGTTATGATGTCAGGGGCACTGAAGCTTTCTTT.

The rearrangement uses TRBV4-1 and TRBJ1-2; the match to TRBD1 covers 12 bases. The V gene's germline CDR1 is MGHRA and CDR2 YSYEKL. V trimming: 0 bases; J trimming: 3 bases; junction bases outside the gene matches: 8. This CDR3 has 18 residues. CDR3 in amino acids: CASSQDRDRGRGDYGYTF. DNA for the CDR3: TGCGCCAGCAGCCAAGACAGGGACAGGGGGCGTGGGGACTATGGCTACACCTTC.

The chain combines TRBV11-2 with TRBJ2-5; 10 bases align to TRBD2. This CDR3 contains 16 residues. The ends lost 1 base at V and 2 bases at J; junction bases unmatched: 4. Germline lookup yields CDR1 SGHAT and CDR2 FQNNGV. This chain's CDR3 is CASSLVGSGGQETQYF. The CDR3 bases are TGTGCCAGCAGCTTAGTAGGTAGCGGGGGGCAAGAGACCCAGTACTTC.

The CDR3 DNA reads as TGCGCCAGCAGCTTGTCAGGGGCGCGGAACACCGGGGAGCTGTTTTTT. It encodes CASSLSGARNTGELFF. The chain combines TRBV5-1 with TRBJ2-2, with D perhaps matching TRBD1 (6 bases). Trimming shortened V by 1 base and J by 1 base, and 11 bases separated the two germline ends. CDR1 and CDR2 from the germline V gene are SGHRS and YFSETQ. The CDR3 is 16 residues long.

V and J are TRBV7-2 and TRBJ1-5; D not resolved. V was shortened by 1 base and J by 4 bases, with 11 bases between the two germline ends. Germline V gives CDR1 SGHTA, CDR2 FQGNSA. The CDR3 runs to 15 residues. Here the CDR3 reads CASSLVGAGNQPQHF. CDR3 nucleotide sequence: TGTGCCAGCAGCTTAGTTGGTGCCGGGAATCAGCCCCAGCATTTT.

This clone has only one observation. The junction differs from germline at one of its ends, possibly a read error. The chain uses TRBV7-7 and TRBJ2-5, with D unclear. Germline loops: CDR1 SSHAT, CDR2 FNYEAQ (reference sequence). This CDR3 comprises 11 residues. CDR3 DNA sequence: TGTGCTAGCAGTTCAGGAGAGACCCAGTACTTC. Amino acid sequence: CASSSGETQYF.

The chain links TRBV9 to TRBJ2-1; a weak D match, TRBD2 (6 bases). Trimming shortened V by 5 bases and J by 4 bases, and 19 bases separated the two germline ends. There are 16 residues in the CDR3. Germline CDR1 SGDLS, CDR2 YYNGEE. This chain's CDR3 is CASSLTGTGTYNEQFF. CDR3 nucleotides: TGTGCCAGCAGTCTTACCGGGACCGGGACTTACAATGAGCAGTTCTTC.

The chain has TRBV5-6 and TRBJ2-3, with D perhaps matching TRBD2 (7 bases). Germline values: CDR1 SGHDT, CDR2 YYEEEE. Trimming left V 0 bases short and J 1 base short, with 18 bases between. The CDR3 covers 18 residues. DNA of the CDR3: TGTGCCAGCAGCTTGGAACAGGGAGGGGCCAGCGGCACAGATACGCAGTATTTT. The encoded protein is CASSLEQGGASGTDTQYF.

This chain links TRBV9 with TRBJ2-5; TRBD2 agrees at 10 bases. CDR3 length: 15 amino acids. Germline CDR1 SGDLS, CDR2 YYNGEE. Trimming cost V 2 bases and J 4 bases; bases outside gene matches: 5. CDR3 in DNA: TGTGCCAGCAGCGTTGACTTAGCGGGGGGAGAGACCCAGTACTTC. Amino acids: CASSVDLAGGETQYF. The full variable domain, completed using reference TRBV9 and TRBJ2-5, is DSGVTQTPKHLITATGQRVTLRCSPRSGDLSVYWYQQSLDQGLQFLIQYYNGEERAKGNILERFSAQQFPDLHSELNLSSLELGDSALYFCASSVDLAGGETQYFGPGTRLLVL.

The J gene is TRBJ1-3, the V gene TRBV2; a weak D match, TRBD1 (6 bases). The germline gives CDR1 SNHLY, CDR2 FYNNEI. CDR3 length: 14 amino acids. Trimming took 5 bases from V and 2 from J, leaving 10 bases between them. This chain's CDR3 is CASSRNRAGNTIYF. The CDR3 region has the DNA TGTGCCAGCAGTAGGAACAGGGCTGGAAACACCATATATTTT. The entire variable domain, with the rest obtained from reference TRBV2 and TRBJ1-3, is as follows: EPEVTQTPSHQVTQMGQEVILRCVPISNHLYFYWYRQILGQKVEFLVSFYNNEISEKSEIFDDQFSVERPDGSNFTLKIRSTKLEDSAMYFCASSRNRAGNTIYFGEGSWLTVV.